The clone carrying this TCR beta chain has a single count. Its specificity is not known. The data were obtained in a study of cytomegalovirus exposure and HLA in healthy donors. Overall study: The study's early data release held 75 million to 95 million unique TCRs from HLA-typed donors. General study points: Presence/absence analyses assumed roughly uniform sequencing depth across donors. Data from an earlier analysis indicated that most TCR beta V segments were productive either about 90% or about 30% of the time.

The PCR employed 60 Vbeta primers together with 13 Jbeta primers. The table came from immunoSEQ multiplex PCR; TCRdb's copy has only in-frame clones and leaves some out. The sample has about 120,000 clones, 65% to 80% seen once; the top ten hold about 3.4%. This CDR3 comprises 15 residues. Germline V CDR1 and CDR2: MDHEN, SYDVKM. The ends lost 5 bases at V and 0 bases at J; junction bases unmatched: 6. The TCR originated in a man under 40 in good health and CMV-seronegative. The sequenced sample consisted of PBMCs. V is TRBV28 and J is TRBJ1-1; 7 bases are shared with TRBD1. In nucleotides, the CDR3 is TGTGCCAGCAGTCCGGGGACAGTGATGAACACTGAAGCTTTCTTT. This codes for CASSPGTVMNTEAFF.